The following is a T cell receptor beta chain sequence with its context. No antigen is known for it. These data belong to a study of shared clonotypes between healthy human individuals. General observations from the study: Clonotypes which were not shared had lower generation probabilities than clonotypes that all four donors shared. Sampling included only blood; tissue repertoires likely differ. The sharing of roughly 5% of naive CD4 clonotypes was seen across a few donors.

CD4+ cells yielded CD45RA+ naive and CD45RA-negative memory subsets. Generated by immunoSEQ multiplex PCR, the TCRdb table keeps only in-frame clones and is missing some. The sample consists of around 2.3 million clones, 90% to 97% of them appearing once. Sequenced material: naive CD4+ T cells sorted from blood. Subset: CD45RA+ positively selected. The receptor was isolated from a man aged 18 to 29 in good health.

The chain's CDR3 is CASSPGTGRGNTIYF. CDR3 DNA sequence: TGTGCCAGCAGCCCTGGGACAGGACGGGGAAACACCATATATTTT. This chain connects TRBV6-5 to TRBJ1-3, with 8 bases that match TRBD1. CDR1 is MNHEY, CDR2 SVGAGI, per germline. CDR3 size: 15 residues. Trimming removed 6 bases from V and 4 bases from J; junction bases left unmatched: 8.